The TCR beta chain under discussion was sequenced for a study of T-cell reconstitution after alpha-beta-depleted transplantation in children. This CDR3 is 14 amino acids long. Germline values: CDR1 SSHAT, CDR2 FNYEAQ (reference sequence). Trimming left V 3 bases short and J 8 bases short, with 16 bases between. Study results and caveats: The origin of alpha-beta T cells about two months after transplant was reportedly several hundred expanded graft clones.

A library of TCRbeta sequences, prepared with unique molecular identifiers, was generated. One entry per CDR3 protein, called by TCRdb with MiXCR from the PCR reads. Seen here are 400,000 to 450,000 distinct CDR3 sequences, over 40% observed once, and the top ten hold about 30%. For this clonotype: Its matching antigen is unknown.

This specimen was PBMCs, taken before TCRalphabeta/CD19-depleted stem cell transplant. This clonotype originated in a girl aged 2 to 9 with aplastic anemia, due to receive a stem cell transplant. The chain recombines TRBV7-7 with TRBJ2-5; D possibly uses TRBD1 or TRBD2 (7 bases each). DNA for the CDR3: TGTGCCAGCAGCTTGGGCAGGGGGGGCGGCACCCAGTACTTC. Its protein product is CASSLGRGGGTQYF.